Listed here is a single TCR beta chain. Method: immunoSEQ multiplex PCR; TCRdb's copy keeps in-frame clones and lacks some. Of 78,000 or so clones in the sample, 70% to 90% were seen once. The V and J ends lost 4 bases and 8 bases respectively, with 2 bases between them. The germline CDR1 and CDR2 sequences are SQVTM and ANQGSEA. The CDR3 runs to 8 residues. The data derive from a study of control samples from healthy donors and cancer patients. V is TRBV29-1 and J is TRBJ1-2; D is undetermined. The sequence derives from a woman aged 45-60 years in good health. Input material: blood. The CDR3 sequence is CSVGGYTF. CDR3 DNA sequence: TGCAGCGTTGGAGGCTACACCTTC.